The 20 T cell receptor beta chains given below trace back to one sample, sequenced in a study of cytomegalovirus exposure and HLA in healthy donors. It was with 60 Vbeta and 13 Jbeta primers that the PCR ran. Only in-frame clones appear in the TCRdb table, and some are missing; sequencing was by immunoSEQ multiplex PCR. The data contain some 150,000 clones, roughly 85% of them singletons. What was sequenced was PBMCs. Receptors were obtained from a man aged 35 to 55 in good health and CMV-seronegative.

CDR3 sequence reads: CASTQKEVGSYNEQFF. The CDR3 coding sequence is TGTGCCAGTACCCAGAAGGAGGTGGGCTCCTACAATGAGCAGTTCTTC. The genes are TRBV19 and TRBJ2-1; possibly TRBD2 for D (5 bases). Trimming removed 7 bases from V and 0 bases from J, with 16 bases in between. CDR3 size: 16 residues. Germline CDR1 is LNHDA and CDR2 is SQIVND (reference sequence).

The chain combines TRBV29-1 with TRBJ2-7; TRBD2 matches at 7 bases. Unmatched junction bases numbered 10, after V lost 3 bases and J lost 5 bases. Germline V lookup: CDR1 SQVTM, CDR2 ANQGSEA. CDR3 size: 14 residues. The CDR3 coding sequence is TGCAGCGTTGAGGGTACGGGAGGAGCCAACGAGCAGTACTTC. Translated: CSVEGTGGANEQYF.

The CDR3 is CASSSPPGLAGSFPYNEQFF. As DNA, the CDR3 is TGCGCCAGCAGCTCTCCGCCCGGACTAGCGGGTTCGTTCCCCTACAATGAGCAGTTCTTC. The chain uses TRBV5-1 and TRBJ2-1; 11 bases agree with TRBD2. Germline CDR1 reads SGHRS; CDR2 reads YFSETQ. V trimming: 3 bases; J trimming: 2 bases; junction bases outside the gene matches: 16. The CDR3 has 20 amino acids.

As DNA, the CDR3 is TGTGCCTCTACCCTACATAGCGGGAGGGCCGGTGAGCAGTTCTTC. This codes for CASTLHSGRAGEQFF. V usage is TRBV19 and J usage is TRBJ2-1, with 11 bases that match TRBD2. Germline CDR1 reads LNHDA; CDR2 reads SQIVND (reference sequence). There are 15 residues in the CDR3. The J segment lost 9 bases and the V segment lost 11 bases, leaving 15 bases of the junction unmatched.

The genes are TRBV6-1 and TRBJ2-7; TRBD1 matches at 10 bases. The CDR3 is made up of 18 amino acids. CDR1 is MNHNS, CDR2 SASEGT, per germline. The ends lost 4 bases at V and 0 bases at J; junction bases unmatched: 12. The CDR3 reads CASSGSGTGAKSSYEQYF. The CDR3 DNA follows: TGTGCCAGCAGTGGATCCGGGACAGGGGCTAAGAGCTCCTACGAGCAGTACTTC.

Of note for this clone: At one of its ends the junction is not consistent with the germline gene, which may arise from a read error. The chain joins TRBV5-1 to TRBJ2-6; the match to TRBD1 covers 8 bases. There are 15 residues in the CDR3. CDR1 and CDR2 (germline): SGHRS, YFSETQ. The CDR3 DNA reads TGCGCCAGCAGCCCGCAGGGGGCTGGGGCCAACGGCCTGACTTTC. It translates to CASSPQGAGANGLTF.

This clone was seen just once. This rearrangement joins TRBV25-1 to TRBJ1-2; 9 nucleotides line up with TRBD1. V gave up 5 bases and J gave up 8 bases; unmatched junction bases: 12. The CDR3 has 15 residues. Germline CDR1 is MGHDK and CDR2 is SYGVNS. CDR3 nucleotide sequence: TGTGCCAGCAGTCCCACCACAGGGGGCGCGGGCGGCTACACCTTC. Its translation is CASSPTTGGAGGYTF.

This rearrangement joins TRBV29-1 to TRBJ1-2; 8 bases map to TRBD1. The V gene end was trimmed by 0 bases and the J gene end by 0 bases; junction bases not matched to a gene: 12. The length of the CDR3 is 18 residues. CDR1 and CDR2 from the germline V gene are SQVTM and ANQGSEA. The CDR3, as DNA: TGCAGCGTTGAAGATTGGCGCTCCGGGACAGGAGCTAACTATGGCTACACCTTC. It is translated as CSVEDWRSGTGANYGYTF.

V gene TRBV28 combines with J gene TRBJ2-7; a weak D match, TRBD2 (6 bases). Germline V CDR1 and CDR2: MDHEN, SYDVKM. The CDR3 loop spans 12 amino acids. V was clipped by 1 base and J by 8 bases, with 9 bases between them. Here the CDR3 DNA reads TGTGCCAGCAGTTTATCAGGGAGGCAGCAGTACTTC. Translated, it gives CASSLSGRQQYF.

The CDR3 spells CASSYRQGYEQYF. The DNA of the CDR3 is TGTGCCAGCAGTTATCGACAGGGCTACGAGCAGTACTTC. V is TRBV27 and J is TRBJ2-7, with TRBD1 matching 7 bases. J gave up 3 bases and V 4 bases, and 3 bases lay outside the gene matches. From germline, CDR1 is MNHEY and CDR2 SMNVEV (reference sequence). The CDR3 loop spans 13 amino acids.

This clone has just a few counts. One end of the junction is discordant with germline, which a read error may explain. The CDR3 bases are TGTGCCAGCAGCCTAGCGGGAGTGGTCACCGGGGAGCTGTTTTTT. Translated: CASSLAGVVTGELFF. V usage is TRBV7-8 and J usage is TRBJ2-2; 10 bases line up with TRBD2. The length of the CDR3 is 15 residues. Germline CDR1 SGHVS, CDR2 FQNEAQ.

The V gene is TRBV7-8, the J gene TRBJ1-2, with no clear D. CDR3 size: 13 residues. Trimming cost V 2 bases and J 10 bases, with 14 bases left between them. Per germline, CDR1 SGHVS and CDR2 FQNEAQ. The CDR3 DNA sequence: TGTGCCAGCAGCTTAAGTCGCGACGACTTCTACACCTTC. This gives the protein CASSLSRDDFYTF.

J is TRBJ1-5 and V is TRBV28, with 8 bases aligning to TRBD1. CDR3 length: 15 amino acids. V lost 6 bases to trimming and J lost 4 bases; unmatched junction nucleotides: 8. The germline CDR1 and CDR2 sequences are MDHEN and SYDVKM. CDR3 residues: CASRLQGGRNQPQHF. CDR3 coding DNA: TGTGCCAGCAGGCTACAGGGGGGAAGGAATCAGCCCCAGCATTTT.

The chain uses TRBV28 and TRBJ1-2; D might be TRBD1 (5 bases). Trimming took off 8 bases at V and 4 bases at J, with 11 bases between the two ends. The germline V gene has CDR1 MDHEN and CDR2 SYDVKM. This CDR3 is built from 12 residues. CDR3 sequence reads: CASGREAYGYTF. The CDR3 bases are TGTGCCAGCGGCAGGGAGGCCTATGGCTACACCTTC.

Here the CDR3 DNA reads TGTGCCTGGAGTCTATCGGGGGCCTACGAGCAGTACTTC. Protein product: CAWSLSGAYEQYF. The chain uses TRBV30 and TRBJ2-7, with a tentative D call TRBD2 (6 bases). Germline loops: CDR1 GTSNPN, CDR2 SVGIG (reference sequence). V gave up 2 bases and J gave up 2 bases, with 10 bases separating them. This CDR3 spans 13 amino acids.

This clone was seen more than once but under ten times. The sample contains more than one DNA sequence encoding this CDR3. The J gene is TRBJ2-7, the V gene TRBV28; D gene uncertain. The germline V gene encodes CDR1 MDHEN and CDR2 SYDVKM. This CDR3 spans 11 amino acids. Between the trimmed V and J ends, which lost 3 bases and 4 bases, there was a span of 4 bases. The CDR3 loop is CASSFLYEQYF. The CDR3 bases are TGTGCCAGCAGTTTCCTATACGAGCAGTACTTC.

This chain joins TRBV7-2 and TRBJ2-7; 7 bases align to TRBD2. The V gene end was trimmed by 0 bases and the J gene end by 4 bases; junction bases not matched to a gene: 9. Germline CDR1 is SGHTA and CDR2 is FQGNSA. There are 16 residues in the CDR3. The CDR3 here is CASSLAEAGMPYEQYF. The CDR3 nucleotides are TGTGCCAGCAGCTTAGCGGAAGCGGGAATGCCGTACGAGCAGTACTTC.

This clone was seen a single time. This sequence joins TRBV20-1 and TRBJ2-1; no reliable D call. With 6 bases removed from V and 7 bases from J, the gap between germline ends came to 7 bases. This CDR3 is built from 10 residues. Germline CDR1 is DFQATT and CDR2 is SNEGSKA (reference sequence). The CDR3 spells CSAEKNEQFF. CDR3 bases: TGCAGTGCGGAGAAGAATGAGCAGTTCTTC.

The CDR3 bases are TGCGCCAGCAGCCAAGCAGTGACAGGAATAAACATTCAGTACTTC. Encoded protein: CASSQAVTGINIQYF. The rearrangement links TRBV4-1 to TRBJ2-4, with D possibly being TRBD1 (6 bases). Trimming stripped 1 base from V and 6 bases from J, with 13 bases between. This CDR3 has 15 residues. CDR1 and CDR2 (germline): MGHRA, YSYEKL.

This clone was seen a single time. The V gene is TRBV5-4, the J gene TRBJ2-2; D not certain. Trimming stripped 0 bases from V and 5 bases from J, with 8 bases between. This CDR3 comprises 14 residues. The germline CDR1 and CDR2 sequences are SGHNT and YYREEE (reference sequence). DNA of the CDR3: TGTGCCAGCAGCTTGGATAGGAGAACCGGGGAGCTGTTTTTT. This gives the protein CASSLDRRTGELFF. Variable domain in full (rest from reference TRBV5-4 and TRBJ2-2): ETGVTQSPTHLIKTRGQQVTLRCSSQSGHNTVSWYQQALGQGPQFIFQYYREEENGRGNFPPRFSGLQFPNYSSELNVNALELDDSALYLCASSLDRRTGELFFGEGSRLTVL.